This T cell receptor (beta chain) was obtained from a study of T-cell memory formation after mild COVID-19. This clonotype was recorded a few times. Its specificity is not known. Study observations and caveats: Detection of some responders pre-infection suggested pre-existing cross-reactive memory T cells participated. While clones contracting from day 15 to 85 were balanced between CD4 and CD8, later expanders leaned CD4+. SARS-CoV-2 specificity of second-wave clones peaking day 37 was unconfirmed.

CDR1 is SGHTA, CDR2 FQGTGA, per germline. The V and J ends lost 1 base and 5 bases, in that order; junction bases with no gene match: 11. This CDR3 region has 18 residues. Constant-segment primers were used for 5'RACE, and the resulting TCR alpha and TCR beta cDNA libraries carried sample barcodes and UMIs. TCRdb called the 5' RACE reads again in MiXCR, with one record for every CDR3 protein. The data show almost 45,000 distinct CDR3 sequences, with around 6.1% seen just once and about 0.8% held by the top ten. Source material: PBMCs or a T cell subset sorted from them (not recorded which). This TCR derives from an adult who had mild COVID-19 (a few samples of this study predate the infection). Cell type and time point are not known. V is TRBV7-3 and J is TRBJ2-1; 10 nucleotides match TRBD1. The CDR3 DNA sequence: TGTGCCAGCAGCTTAAGGGGTGGTTGGGACAGGGGACACAATGAGCAGTTCTTC. This codes for CASSLRGGWDRGHNEQFF. The full variable domain, completed using reference TRBV7-3 and TRBJ2-1, is GAGVSQTPSNKVTEKGKYVELRCDPISGHTALYWYRQSLGQGPEFLIYFQGTGAADDSGLPNDRFFAVRPEGSVSTLKIQRTERGDSAVYLCASSLRGGWDRGHNEQFFGPGTRLTVL.